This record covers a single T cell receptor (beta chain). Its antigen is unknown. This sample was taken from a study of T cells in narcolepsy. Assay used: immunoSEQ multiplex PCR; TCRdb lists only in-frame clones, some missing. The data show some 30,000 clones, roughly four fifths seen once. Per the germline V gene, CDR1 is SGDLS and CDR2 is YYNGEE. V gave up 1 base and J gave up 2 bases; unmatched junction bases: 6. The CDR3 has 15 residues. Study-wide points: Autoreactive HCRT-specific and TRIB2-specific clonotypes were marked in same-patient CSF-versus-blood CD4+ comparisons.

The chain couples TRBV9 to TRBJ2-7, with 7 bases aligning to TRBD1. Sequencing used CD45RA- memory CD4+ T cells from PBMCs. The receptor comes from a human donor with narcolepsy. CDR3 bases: TGTGCCAGCAGCGTACAACAGGGGAGCGCCTACGAGCAGTACTTC. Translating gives CASSVQQGSAYEQYF. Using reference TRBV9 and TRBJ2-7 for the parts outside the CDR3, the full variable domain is DSGVTQTPKHLITATGQRVTLRCSPRSGDLSVYWYQQSLDQGLQFLIQYYNGEERAKGNILERFSAQQFPDLHSELNLSSLELGDSALYFCASSVQQGSAYEQYFGPGTRLTVT.